The 17 T cell receptor beta chains below come from one sample, sequenced in a study of blood T cell repertoires in COVID-19. Using immunoSEQ multiplex PCR, the repertoire was profiled, and TCRdb retains in-frame clones only, with some absent. The data show tens of thousands of clones, roughly 87% seen once. Sequencing was done on a sample of peripheral blood. These receptors all come from a man older than 75 in a cohort sampled during active COVID-19.

CDR3 DNA sequence: TGTGCCAGCAGCCCCTGGTGGGACAGCCTCCAAGAGACCCAGTACTTC. Its translation: CASSPWWDSLQETQYF. The chain employs TRBV3-1 (or the pseudogene TRBV3-2) and TRBJ2-5, with TRBD1 matching 7 bases. Unmatched junction bases numbered 9, after V lost 4 bases and J lost 1 base. The CDR3 spans 16 residues. The germline gives CDR1 LGHDT, CDR2 YNNKEL (reference sequence).

The V and J genes are TRBV25-1 and TRBJ2-5; D is perhaps TRBD2 (7 bases). The CDR3 is 14 amino acids. The V and J ends lost 6 bases and 5 bases respectively, with 16 bases between them. Looked up from germline, CDR1 is MGHDK and CDR2 is SYGVNS. The CDR3 DNA reads TGTGCCAGCAGACCCACGGGGGGCGGGGAGACCCAGTACTTC. Protein product: CASRPTGGGETQYF.

This clone was counted only a few times. This sequence joins TRBV5-1 and TRBJ1-1; a possible D gene is TRBD1 (5 bases). With 4 bases removed from V and 7 bases from J, the gap between germline ends came to 11 bases. The V gene's germline CDR1 is SGHRS and CDR2 YFSETQ. This CDR3 region has 12 residues. This chain's CDR3 is CASSPGQYEAFF. The CDR3 DNA follows: TGCGCCAGCAGCCCTGGACAATATGAAGCTTTCTTT.

The chain links TRBV7-2 to TRBJ1-1; 7 positions match TRBD1. V trimming: 1 base; J trimming: 2 bases; junction bases outside the gene matches: 4. CDR1 and CDR2 (germline): SGHTA, FQGNSA. This CDR3 is 15 amino acids long. The CDR3 region has the DNA TGTGCCAGCAGCTTAGTGTCAGGGGGAAACACTGAAGCTTTCTTT. This translates into CASSLVSGGNTEAFF.

The chain couples TRBV5-1 to TRBJ2-6, with no clear D. This CDR3 region has 17 residues. The ends were cut back, 5 bases at V and 0 bases at J, with 15 bases in the middle. The germline V gene encodes CDR1 SGHRS and CDR2 YFSETQ. CDR3 sequence: CASSIALPGSGANVLTF. The CDR3 nucleotides read TGCGCCAGCAGTATTGCGTTACCGGGCTCTGGGGCCAACGTCCTGACTTTC.

This clone has more than one count but fewer than ten. This chain links TRBV29-1 with TRBJ2-3, with D possibly being TRBD1 (5 bases). Germline V gene lookup returns CDR1 SQVTM and CDR2 ANQGSEA. The CDR3 loop spans 14 amino acids. Trimming shortened V by 4 bases and J by 6 bases, and 17 bases separated the two germline ends. CDR3 DNA: TGCAGCGTTGGGGGCGAGCGACAAAGGGATACGCAGTATTTT. Translated, it gives CSVGGERQRDTQYF.

The chain links TRBV19 to TRBJ1-1; possibly TRBD1 for D (5 bases). The CDR3 has 12 amino acids. V was pared by 7 bases and J by 0 bases, with 6 bases between. The V gene's germline CDR1 is LNHDA and CDR2 SQIVND (reference sequence). DNA of the CDR3: TGTGCCAGTAAGGGGTTGAACACTGAAGCTTTCTTT. It yields the protein CASKGLNTEAFF. The variable domain in full, completed from reference TRBV19 and TRBJ1-1, reads DGGITQSPKYLFRKEGQNVTLSCEQNLNHDAMYWYRQDPGQGLRLIYYSQIVNDFQKGDIAEGYSVSREKKESFPLTVTSAQKNPTAFYLCASKGLNTEAFFGQGTRLTVV.

V usage is TRBV5-4 and J usage is TRBJ2-5; TRBD1 matches at 10 bases. The CDR3 is 14 amino acids. The V gene end was trimmed by 3 bases and the J gene end by 1 base; junction bases not matched to a gene: 0. The germline V gene has CDR1 SGHNT and CDR2 YYREEE (reference sequence). CDR3 amino acids: CASSWTGGQETQYF. As DNA, the CDR3 is TGTGCCAGCAGCTGGACAGGGGGCCAAGAGACCCAGTACTTC.

This sequence joins TRBV18 and TRBJ1-5; 8 positions match TRBD1. Germline V gene data show CDR1 as KGHSH and CDR2 as LQKENI. The CDR3 spans 15 residues. Losses at the gene ends were 4 bases for V and 0 bases for J; bases not matched to a gene: 2. Written as DNA, the CDR3 is TGTGCCAGCTCACGGACAGGGAATAGCAATCAGCCCCAGCATTTT. Its protein product is CASSRTGNSNQPQHF. Supplemented by reference TRBV18 and TRBJ1-5, the full variable domain reads NAGVMQNPRHLVRRRGQEARLRCSPMKGHSHVYWYRQLPEEGLKFMVYLQKENIIDESGMPKERFSAEFPKEGPSILRIQQVVRGDSAAYFCASSRTGNSNQPQHFGDGTRLSIL.

The CDR3 loop is CASSQSPTNTGELFF. The CDR3 coding sequence is TGCGCCAGCAGTCAATCCCCCACGAACACCGGGGAGCTGTTTTTT. This chain joins TRBV23-1 and TRBJ2-2; D remains unclear. TRBV23-1 counts as an open reading frame of uncertain function. The germline V and J ends were trimmed by 0 bases and 0 bases, with 5 bases remaining between them. This CDR3 is 15 amino acids long.

The J gene is TRBJ1-2, the V gene TRBV2; D is perhaps TRBD1 (6 bases). Germline V gene data show CDR1 as SNHLY and CDR2 as FYNNEI. The CDR3 has 14 amino acids. V lost 6 bases, J lost 7 bases, and 18 bases lay in between. CDR3 bases: TGTGCCAGCAGGAAAGAGGGGGACCGAACTGGCTACACCTTC. Encoded protein: CASRKEGDRTGYTF.

This chain joins TRBV5-6 and TRBJ2-2; 16 bases are shared with TRBD2. The length of the CDR3 is 18 residues. Per the germline V gene, CDR1 is SGHDT and CDR2 is YYEEEE. V was clipped by 4 bases and J by 6 bases; unmatched bases: 9. DNA for the CDR3: TGTGCCAGCAGCACGGGACTAGCGGGAGGGCCAAGAGCCGGGGAGCTGTTTTTT. Amino acid sequence: CASSTGLAGGPRAGELFF.

The V call is TRBV7-6, the J call TRBJ2-7; 10 nucleotides agree with TRBD2. Per germline, CDR1 SGHVS and CDR2 FNYEAQ. The CDR3 runs 15 residues. The junction had 5 bases not matched to a gene; V was cut back by 0 bases and J by 6 bases. CDR3 region: CASSLAGTSVGEQYF. In nucleotides, the CDR3 is TGTGCCAGCAGCTTAGCCGGGACTAGCGTAGGCGAGCAGTACTTC.

The chain uses TRBV19 and TRBJ1-5; D is ambiguous. Trimming stripped 2 bases from V and 8 bases from J, with 16 bases between. The CDR3 has 15 amino acids. Per germline, CDR1 LNHDA and CDR2 SQIVND (reference sequence). For the CDR3, the DNA is TGTGCCAGTAGTATATCGACACACGGCGGGGAGCCCCAGCATTTT. Protein sequence: CASSISTHGGEPQHF.

This clone appeared once. This chain connects TRBV13 to TRBJ2-3; TRBD2 is a possible D gene (6 bases). CDR1 and CDR2 from the germline V gene are PRHDT and FYEKMQ (reference sequence). The V end was cut by 1 base, the J end by 3 bases, with 11 bases between. The CDR3 covers 15 residues. The DNA of the CDR3 is TGTGCCAGCAGCTTAGTTGCGGGGAGGACAGATACGCAGTATTTT. As protein: CASSLVAGRTDTQYF.

The V call is TRBV19, the J call TRBJ2-3, with D possibly matching TRBD2 (6 bases). From germline, CDR1 is LNHDA and CDR2 SQIVND (reference sequence). The CDR3 has 12 residues. Trimming removed 4 bases from V and 6 bases from J, with 8 bases in between. Here the CDR3 reads CASSTSGDTQYF. CDR3 bases: TGTGCCAGTAGTACCAGCGGGGATACGCAGTATTTT.

The rearrangement joins TRBV7-8 to TRBJ2-2; D might be TRBD1 (6 bases). In germline, CDR1 is SGHVS, CDR2 FQNEAQ. CDR3 length equals 15 residues. V lost 6 bases, J lost 1 base, and 12 bases lay in between. In nucleotides, the CDR3 is TGTGCCAGCAGTAGAGGACAGCTGAACACCGGGGAGCTGTTTTTT. Translating it yields CASSRGQLNTGELFF.